This TCR beta chain was sequenced for a study of shared clonotypes between healthy human individuals. Study background: Donors had three CD4 naive, three CD4 memory, two CD8 naive and one CD8 memory plate apiece.

CCR7-negative CD45RA+ TemRA cells were pooled with CD45RO+ cells for CD8 memory. Each PCR replicate from the sorted subsets contained about 180 ng DNA, which is about 31,000 T cell genomes. Clones were read by immunoSEQ multiplex PCR, and TCRdb kept only the in-frame ones, dropping some. The sample lists some 79,000 clones, about 65% occurring once. In its sample, this clone was seen a few times. Germline V CDR1 and CDR2: SGHRS, YFSETQ. Unmatched junction bases numbered 7, after V lost 7 bases and J lost 8 bases. The CDR3 has 13 amino acids. The receptor comes from a man aged 25-45 years in good health. Sequencing was carried out using memory CD8+ T cells sorted from blood. This sample's subset: CD45RO+ cells pooled with CCR7-negative TemRA cells. The gene calls are TRBV5-1 and TRBJ2-1, with 9 nucleotides matching TRBD2. DNA of the CDR3: TGCGCCAGCCAAAAAGCGGGAGGCTATGAGCAGTTCTTC. Its translation: CASQKAGGYEQFF.